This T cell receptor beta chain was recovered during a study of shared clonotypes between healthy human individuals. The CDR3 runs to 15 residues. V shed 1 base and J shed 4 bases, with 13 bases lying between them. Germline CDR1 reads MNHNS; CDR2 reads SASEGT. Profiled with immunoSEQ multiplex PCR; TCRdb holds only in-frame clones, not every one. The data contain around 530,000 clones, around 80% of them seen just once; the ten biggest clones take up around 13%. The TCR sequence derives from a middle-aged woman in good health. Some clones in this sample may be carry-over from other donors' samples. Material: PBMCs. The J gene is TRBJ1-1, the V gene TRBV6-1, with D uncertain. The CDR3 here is CASSEVSAWVTEAFF. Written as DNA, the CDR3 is TGTGCCAGCAGTGAAGTTTCTGCGTGGGTCACTGAAGCTTTCTTT.